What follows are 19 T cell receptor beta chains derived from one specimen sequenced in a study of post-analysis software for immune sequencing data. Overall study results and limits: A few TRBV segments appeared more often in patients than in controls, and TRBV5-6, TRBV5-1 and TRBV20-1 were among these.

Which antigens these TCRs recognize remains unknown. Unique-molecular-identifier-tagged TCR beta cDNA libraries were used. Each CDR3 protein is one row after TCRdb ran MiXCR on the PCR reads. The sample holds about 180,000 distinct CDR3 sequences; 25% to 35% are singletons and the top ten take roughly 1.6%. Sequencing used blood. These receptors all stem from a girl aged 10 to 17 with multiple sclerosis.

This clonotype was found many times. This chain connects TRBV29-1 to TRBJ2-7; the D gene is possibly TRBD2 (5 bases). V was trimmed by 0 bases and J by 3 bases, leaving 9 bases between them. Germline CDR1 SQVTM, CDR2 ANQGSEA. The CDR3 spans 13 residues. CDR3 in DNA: TGCAGCGTTGAAGATCGCACTAGCTACGAGCAGTACTTC. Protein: CSVEDRTSYEQYF.

The CDR3 DNA reads TGTGCCACCAGCAGAGAGGCGGCGGGCCGGGGCGCAGATACGCAGTATTTT. This translates into CATSREAAGRGADTQYF. The rearrangement links TRBV15 to TRBJ2-3; D may be TRBD1 or TRBD2 (5 bases each). CDR1 LNHNV and CDR2 YYDKDF come from the germline V gene (reference sequence). The CDR3 consists of 17 residues. V was trimmed by 0 bases and J by 4 bases, leaving 17 bases between them.

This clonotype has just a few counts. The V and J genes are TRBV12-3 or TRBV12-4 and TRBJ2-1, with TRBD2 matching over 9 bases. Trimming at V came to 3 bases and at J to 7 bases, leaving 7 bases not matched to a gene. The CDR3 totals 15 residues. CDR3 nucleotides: TGTGCCAGCAGTTTGCTAGCGGGAAGTACGAATGAGCAGTTCTTC. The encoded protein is CASSLLAGSTNEQFF.

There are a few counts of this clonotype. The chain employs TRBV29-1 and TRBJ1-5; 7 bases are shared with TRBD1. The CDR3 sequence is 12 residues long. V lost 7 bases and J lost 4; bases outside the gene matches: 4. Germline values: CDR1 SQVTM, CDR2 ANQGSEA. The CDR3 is CSAGTVNQPQHF. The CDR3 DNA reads TGCAGCGCCGGGACAGTGAATCAGCCCCAGCATTTT.

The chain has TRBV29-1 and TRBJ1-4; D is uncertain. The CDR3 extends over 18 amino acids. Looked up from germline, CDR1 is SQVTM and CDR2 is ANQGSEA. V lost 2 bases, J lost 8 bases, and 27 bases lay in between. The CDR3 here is CSVERSSNEKLFSEKLFF. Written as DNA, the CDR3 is TGCAGCGTTGAACGCAGCTCTAATGAAAAACTGTTTTCCGAAAAACTGTTTTTT.

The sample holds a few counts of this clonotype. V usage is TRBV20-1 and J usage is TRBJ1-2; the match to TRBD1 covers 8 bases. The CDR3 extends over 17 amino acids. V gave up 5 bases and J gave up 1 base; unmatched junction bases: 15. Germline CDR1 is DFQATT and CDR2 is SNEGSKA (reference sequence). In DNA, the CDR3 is TGCAGTGCTCAGAGGGGGCAGGGGGCGGGAAGTAACTATGGCTACACCTTC. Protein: CSAQRGQGAGSNYGYTF.

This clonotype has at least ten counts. The CDR3 loop reads CASSQTTGTSAYNEQFF. The CDR3 bases are TGCGCCAGCAGCCAAACCACCGGGACTAGCGCTTACAATGAGCAGTTCTTC. The chain links TRBV4-1 to TRBJ2-1; 10 nucleotides agree with TRBD2. The J segment lost 4 bases and the V segment lost 2 bases, leaving 8 bases of the junction unmatched. Per germline, CDR1 MGHRA and CDR2 YSYEKL. CDR3 length: 17 amino acids.

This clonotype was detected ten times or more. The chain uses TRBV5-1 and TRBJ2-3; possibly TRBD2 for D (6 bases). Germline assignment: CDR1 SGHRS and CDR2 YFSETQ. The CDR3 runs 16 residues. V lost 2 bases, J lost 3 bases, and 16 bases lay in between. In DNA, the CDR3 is TGCGCCAGCAGCTTCCTCGGAGGGGCGTTTACAGATACGCAGTATTTT. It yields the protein CASSFLGGAFTDTQYF.

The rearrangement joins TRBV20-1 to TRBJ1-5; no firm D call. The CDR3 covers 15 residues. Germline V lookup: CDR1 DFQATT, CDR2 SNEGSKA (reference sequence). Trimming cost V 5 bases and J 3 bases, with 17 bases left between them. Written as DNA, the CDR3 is TGCAGTGCTGGGGTCGGCAACGGGATCAATCAGCCCCAGCATTTT. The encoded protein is CSAGVGNGINQPQHF.

The CDR3 spells CASSEGYREETQYF. Written as DNA, the CDR3 is TGTGCCAGCAGTGAAGGGTACCGTGAGGAGACCCAGTACTTC. V gene TRBV2 combines with J gene TRBJ2-5; D not resolved. The CDR3 spans 14 residues. Trimming cost V 1 base and J 5 bases, with 11 bases left between them. The germline CDR1 and CDR2 sequences are SNHLY and FYNNEI.

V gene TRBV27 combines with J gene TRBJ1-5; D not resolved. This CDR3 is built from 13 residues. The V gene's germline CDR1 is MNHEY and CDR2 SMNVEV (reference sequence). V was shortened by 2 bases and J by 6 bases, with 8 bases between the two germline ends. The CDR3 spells CASSLGWGQPQHF. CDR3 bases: TGTGCCAGCAGTTTAGGTTGGGGTCAGCCCCAGCATTTT.

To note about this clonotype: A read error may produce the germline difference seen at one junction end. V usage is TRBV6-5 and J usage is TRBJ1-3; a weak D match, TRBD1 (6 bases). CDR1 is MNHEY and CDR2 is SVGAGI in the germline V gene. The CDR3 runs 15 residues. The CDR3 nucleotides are TGTGCCAGCAGCCTGGACAGCGTCCCTGGAAACGCCATATATTTT. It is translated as CASSLDSVPGNAIYF.

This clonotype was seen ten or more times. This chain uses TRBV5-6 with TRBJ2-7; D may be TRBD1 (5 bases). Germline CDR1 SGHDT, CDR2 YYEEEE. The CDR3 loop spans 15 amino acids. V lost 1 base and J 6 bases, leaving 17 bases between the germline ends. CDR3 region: CASSLRTGVPREQYF. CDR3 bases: TGTGCCAGCAGCTTGAGAACAGGAGTCCCCCGCGAGCAGTACTTC.

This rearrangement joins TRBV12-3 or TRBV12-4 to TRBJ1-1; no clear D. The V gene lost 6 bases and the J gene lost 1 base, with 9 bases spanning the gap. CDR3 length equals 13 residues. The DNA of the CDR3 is TGTGCCAGCAGATGGACGGCGAACACTGAAGCTTTCTTT. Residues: CASRWTANTEAFF.

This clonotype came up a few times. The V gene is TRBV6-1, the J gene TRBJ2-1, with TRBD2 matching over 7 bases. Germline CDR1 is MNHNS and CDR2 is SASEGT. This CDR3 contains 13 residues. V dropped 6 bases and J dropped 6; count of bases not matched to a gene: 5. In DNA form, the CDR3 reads TGTGCCAGCAGACGGACTAGTCCCAATGAGCAGTTCTTC. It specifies CASRRTSPNEQFF.

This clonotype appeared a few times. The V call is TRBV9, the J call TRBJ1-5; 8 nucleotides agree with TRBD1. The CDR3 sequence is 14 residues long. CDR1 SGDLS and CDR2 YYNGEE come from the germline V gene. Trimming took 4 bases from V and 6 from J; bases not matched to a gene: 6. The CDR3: CASSPTGERQPQHF. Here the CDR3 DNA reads TGTGCCAGCAGCCCGACAGGGGAACGTCAGCCCCAGCATTTT.

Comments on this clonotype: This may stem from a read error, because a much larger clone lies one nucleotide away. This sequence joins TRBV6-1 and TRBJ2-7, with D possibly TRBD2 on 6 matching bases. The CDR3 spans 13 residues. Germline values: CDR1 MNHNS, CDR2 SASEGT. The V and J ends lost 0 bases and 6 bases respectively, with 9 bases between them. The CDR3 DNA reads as TGTGCCAGCAGTGAAGCGGGAGGATTCGAGCAGTACTTC. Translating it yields CASSEAGGFEQYF.

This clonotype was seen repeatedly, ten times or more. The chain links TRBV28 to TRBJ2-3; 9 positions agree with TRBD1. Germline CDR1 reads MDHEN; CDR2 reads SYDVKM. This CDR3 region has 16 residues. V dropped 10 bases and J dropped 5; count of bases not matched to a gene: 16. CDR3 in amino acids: CATSPWGQGRGDTQYF. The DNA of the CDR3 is TGTGCCACCAGCCCTTGGGGACAGGGAAGAGGAGATACGCAGTATTTT.

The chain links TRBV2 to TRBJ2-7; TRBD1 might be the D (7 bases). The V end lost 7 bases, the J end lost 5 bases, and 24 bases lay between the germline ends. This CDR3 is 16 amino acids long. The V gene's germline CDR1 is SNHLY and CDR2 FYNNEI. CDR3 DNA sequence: TGTGCCAGCACTTTCGGACAGGCCGGCCGGGGGAACGAGCAGTACTTC. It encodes CASTFGQAGRGNEQYF.